The entry below describes one T cell receptor (beta chain). The target antigen is unknown. These data come from a study of cytomegalovirus exposure and HLA in healthy donors. Primers included in the PCR were 60 Vbeta and 13 Jbeta primers. Data came from immunoSEQ multiplex PCR; TCRdb stores just in-frame clones and leaves some out. This sample contains 130,000 to 150,000 clones. Trimming removed 1 base from V and 7 bases from J; junction bases left unmatched: 4. Germline values: CDR1 LGHNA, CDR2 YSLEER. The CDR3 sequence is 15 residues long. General observations from the study: There was a cluster of highly shared sequence variants that was likely a sequencing artifact.

Sample: PBMCs. This TCR came from a man in his forties or fifties in good health and CMV-seronegative. The chain recombines TRBV4-3 with TRBJ1-2; 12 nucleotides line up with TRBD1. The CDR3 is CASSQVGQGARGYTF. In nucleotides, the CDR3 is TGCGCCAGCAGCCAAGTGGGACAGGGGGCGCGTGGCTACACCTTC.